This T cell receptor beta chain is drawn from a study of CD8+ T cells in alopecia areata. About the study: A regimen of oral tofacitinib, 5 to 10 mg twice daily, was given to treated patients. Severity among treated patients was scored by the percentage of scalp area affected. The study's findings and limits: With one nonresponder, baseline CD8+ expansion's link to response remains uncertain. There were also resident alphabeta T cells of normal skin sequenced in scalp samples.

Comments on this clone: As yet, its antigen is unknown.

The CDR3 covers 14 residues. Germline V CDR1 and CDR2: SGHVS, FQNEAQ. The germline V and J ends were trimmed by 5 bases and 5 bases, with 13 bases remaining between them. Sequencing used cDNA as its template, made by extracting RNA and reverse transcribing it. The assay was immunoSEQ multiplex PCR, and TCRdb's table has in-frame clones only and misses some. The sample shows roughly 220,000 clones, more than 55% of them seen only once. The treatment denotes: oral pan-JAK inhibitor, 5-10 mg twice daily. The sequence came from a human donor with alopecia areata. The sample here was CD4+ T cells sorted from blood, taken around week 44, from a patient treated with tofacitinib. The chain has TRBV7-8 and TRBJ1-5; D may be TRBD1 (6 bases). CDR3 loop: CASSPQNRDQPQHF. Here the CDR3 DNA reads TGTGCCAGCAGCCCCCAGAACAGGGATCAGCCCCAGCATTTT.